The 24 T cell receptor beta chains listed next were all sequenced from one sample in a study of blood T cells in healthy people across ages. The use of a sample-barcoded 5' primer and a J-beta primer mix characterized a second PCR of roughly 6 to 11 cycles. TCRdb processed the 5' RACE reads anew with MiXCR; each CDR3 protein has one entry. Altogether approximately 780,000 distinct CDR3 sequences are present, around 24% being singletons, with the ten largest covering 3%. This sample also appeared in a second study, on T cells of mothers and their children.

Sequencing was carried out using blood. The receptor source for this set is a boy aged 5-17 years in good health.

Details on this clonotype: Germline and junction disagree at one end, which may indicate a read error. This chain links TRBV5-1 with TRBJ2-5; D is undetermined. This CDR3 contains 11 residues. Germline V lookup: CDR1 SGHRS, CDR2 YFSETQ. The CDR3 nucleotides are TGCGCCAGCAGCACCCAAGAGACCCACTACTTC. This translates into CASSTQETHYF.

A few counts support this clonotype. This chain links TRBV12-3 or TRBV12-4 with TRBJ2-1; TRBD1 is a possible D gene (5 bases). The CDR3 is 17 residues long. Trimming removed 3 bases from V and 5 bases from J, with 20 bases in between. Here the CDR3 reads CASSFYSPSRANNEQFF. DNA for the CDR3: TGTGCCAGCAGTTTCTATTCCCCGAGCAGGGCCAACAATGAGCAGTTCTTC.

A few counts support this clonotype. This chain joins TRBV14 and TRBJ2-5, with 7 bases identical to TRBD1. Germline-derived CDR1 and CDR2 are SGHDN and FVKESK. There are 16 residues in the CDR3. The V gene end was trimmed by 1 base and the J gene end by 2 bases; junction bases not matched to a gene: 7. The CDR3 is CASSQGLPGGQETQYF. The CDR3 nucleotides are TGTGCCAGCAGCCAAGGTTTACCAGGGGGACAAGAGACCCAGTACTTC. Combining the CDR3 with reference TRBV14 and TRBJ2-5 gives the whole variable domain EAGVTQFPSHSVIEKGQTVTLRCDPISGHDNLYWYRRVMGKEIKFLLHFVKESKQDESGMPNNRFLAERTGGTYSTLKVQPAELEDSGVYFCASSQGLPGGQETQYFGPGTRLLVL.

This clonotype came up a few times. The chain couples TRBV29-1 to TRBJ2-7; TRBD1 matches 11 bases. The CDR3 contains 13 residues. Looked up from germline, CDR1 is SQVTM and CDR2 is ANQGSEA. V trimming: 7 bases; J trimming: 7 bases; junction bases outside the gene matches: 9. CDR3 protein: CSAGGTGGMEQYF. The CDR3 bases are TGCAGCGCTGGCGGGACAGGGGGTATGGAGCAGTACTTC.

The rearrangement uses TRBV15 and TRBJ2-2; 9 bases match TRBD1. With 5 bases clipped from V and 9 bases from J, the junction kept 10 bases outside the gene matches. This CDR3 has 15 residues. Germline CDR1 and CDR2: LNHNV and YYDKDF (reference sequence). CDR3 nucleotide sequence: TGTGCCACCAGCTGGCCGGGACAGGGTACCCGGGAGCTGTTTTTT. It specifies CATSWPGQGTRELFF.

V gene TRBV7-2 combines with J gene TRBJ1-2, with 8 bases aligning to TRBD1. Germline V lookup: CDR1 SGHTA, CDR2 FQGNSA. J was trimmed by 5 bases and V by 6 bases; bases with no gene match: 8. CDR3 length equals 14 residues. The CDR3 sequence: CASRGDRLIYGYTF. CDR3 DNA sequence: TGTGCCAGCAGAGGGGACAGGCTCATTTATGGCTACACCTTC.

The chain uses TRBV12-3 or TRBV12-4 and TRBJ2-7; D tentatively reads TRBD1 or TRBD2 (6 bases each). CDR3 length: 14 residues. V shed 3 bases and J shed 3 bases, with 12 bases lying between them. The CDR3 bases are TGTGCCAGCAGTTTCGGGGGCCGCGACTACGAGCAGTACTTC. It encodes CASSFGGRDYEQYF.

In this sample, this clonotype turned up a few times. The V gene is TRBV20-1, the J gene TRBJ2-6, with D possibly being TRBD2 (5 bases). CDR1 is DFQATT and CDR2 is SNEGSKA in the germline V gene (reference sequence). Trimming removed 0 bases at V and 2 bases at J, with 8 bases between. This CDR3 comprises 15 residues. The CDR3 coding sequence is TGCAGTGCTAGAGATGCGGGTGCTGGGGCCAACGTCCTGACTTTC. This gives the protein CSARDAGAGANVLTF.

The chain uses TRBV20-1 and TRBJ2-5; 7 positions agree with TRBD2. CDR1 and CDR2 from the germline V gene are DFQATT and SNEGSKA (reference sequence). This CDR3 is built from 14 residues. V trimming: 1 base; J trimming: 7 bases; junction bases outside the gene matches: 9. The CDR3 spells CSARVGLRGGTQYF. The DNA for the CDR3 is TGCAGTGCTAGAGTCGGGCTCCGCGGGGGGACCCAGTACTTC.

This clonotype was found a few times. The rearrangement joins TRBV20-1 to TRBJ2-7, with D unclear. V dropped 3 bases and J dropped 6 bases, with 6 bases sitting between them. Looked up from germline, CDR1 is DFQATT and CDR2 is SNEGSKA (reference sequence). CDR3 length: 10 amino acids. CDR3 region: CSASDREQYF. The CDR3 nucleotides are TGCAGTGCTAGTGATCGCGAGCAGTACTTC.

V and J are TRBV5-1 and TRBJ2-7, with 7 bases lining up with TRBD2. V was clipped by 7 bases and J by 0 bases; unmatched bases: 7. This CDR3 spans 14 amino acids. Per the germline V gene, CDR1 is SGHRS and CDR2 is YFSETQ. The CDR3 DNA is TGCGCCAGCCGGTCCCTAGCGGACTCCTACGAGCAGTACTTC. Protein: CASRSLADSYEQYF.

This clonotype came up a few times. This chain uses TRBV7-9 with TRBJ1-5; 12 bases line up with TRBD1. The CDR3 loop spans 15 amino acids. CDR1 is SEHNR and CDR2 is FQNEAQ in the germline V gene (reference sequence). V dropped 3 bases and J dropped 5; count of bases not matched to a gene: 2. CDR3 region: CASSLGTGGDQPQHF. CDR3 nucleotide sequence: TGTGCCAGCAGCTTGGGGACAGGGGGCGATCAGCCCCAGCATTTT.

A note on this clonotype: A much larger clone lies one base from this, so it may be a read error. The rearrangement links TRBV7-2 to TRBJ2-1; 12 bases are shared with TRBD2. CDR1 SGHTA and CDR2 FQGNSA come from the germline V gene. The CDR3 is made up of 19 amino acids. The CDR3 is CASSLGLAGTLSSYNGQFF. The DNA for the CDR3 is TGTGCCAGCAGCCTAGGACTAGCGGGGACCCTTAGCTCCTACAATGGGCAGTTCTTC.

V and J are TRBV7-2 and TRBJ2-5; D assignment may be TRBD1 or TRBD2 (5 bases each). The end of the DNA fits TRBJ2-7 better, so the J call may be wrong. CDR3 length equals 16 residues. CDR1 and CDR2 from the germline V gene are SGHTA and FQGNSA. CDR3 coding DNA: TGTGCCAGCAGCTTACCGGGACGGCTGATCTCCTACGAGCAGTACTTC. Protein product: CASSLPGRLISYEQYF.

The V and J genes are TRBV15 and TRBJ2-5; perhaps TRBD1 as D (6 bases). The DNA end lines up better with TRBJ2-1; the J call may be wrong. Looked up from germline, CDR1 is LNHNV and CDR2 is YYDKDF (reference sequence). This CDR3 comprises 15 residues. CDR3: CATSRDLDSYNEQFF. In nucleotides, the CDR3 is TGTGCCACCAGCAGAGATCTGGACAGTTACAATGAGCAGTTCTTC.

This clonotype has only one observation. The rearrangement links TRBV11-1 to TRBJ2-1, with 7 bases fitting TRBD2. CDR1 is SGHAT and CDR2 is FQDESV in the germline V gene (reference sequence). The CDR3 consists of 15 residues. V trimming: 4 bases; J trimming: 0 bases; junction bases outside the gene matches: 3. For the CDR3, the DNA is TGTGCCAGCAGCTGGGGGGGGGGCTCCTACAATGAGCAGTTCTTC. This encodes CASSWGGGSYNEQFF.

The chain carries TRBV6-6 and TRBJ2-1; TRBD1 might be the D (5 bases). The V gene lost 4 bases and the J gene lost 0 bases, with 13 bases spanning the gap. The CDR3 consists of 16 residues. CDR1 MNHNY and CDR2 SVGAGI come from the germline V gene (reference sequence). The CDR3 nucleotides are TGTGCCAGCAGTTTAAGACAGTCGAGCTCCTACAATGAGCAGTTCTTC. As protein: CASSLRQSSSYNEQFF.

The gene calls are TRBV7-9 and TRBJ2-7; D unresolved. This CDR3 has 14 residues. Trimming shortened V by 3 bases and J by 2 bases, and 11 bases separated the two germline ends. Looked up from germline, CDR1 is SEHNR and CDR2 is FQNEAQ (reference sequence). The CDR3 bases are TGTGCCAGCAGCTTGGTGATCCTTCCCTACGAGCAGTACTTC. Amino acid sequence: CASSLVILPYEQYF.

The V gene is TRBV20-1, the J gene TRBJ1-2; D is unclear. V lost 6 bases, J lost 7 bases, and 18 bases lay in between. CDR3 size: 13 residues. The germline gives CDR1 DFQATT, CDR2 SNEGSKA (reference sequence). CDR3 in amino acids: CSARPTNYFGYTF. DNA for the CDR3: TGCAGTGCCCGACCTACCAATTACTTTGGCTACACCTTC.

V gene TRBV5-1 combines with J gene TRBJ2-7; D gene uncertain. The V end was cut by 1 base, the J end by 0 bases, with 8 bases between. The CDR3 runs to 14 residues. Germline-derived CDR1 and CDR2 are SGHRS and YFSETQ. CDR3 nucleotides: TGCGCCAGCAGCTTGAATACCGGCTCCTACGAGCAGTACTTC. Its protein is CASSLNTGSYEQYF.

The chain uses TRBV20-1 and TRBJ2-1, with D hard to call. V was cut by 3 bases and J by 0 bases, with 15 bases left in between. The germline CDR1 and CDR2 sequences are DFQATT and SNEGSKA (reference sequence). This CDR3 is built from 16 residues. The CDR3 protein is CSASQLHESSYNEQFF. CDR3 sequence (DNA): TGCAGTGCTAGTCAGCTTCACGAGAGCTCCTACAATGAGCAGTTCTTC.

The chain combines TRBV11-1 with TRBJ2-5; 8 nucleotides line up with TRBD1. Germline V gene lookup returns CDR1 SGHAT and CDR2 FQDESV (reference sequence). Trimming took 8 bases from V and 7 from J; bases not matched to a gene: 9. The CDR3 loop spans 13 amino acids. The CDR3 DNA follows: TGTGCCAGCGGCGCCCCAGGGGGCGGGACCCAGTACTTC. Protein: CASGAPGGGTQYF. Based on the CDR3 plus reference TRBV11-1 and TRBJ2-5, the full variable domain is EAEVAQSPRYKITEKSQAVAFWCDPISGHATLYWYRQILGQGPELLVQFQDESVVDDSQLPKDRFSAERLKGVDSTLKIQPAELGDSAMYLCASGAPGGGTQYFGPGTRLLVL.

CDR3 DNA: TGTGCCAGCAGCTCTAGGCAGACAGGGGGCCGTCAAGAGACCCAGTACTTC. Translated, it gives CASSSRQTGGRQETQYF. This chain uses TRBV7-6 with TRBJ2-5, with 10 bases matching TRBD1. Germline CDR1 SGHVS, CDR2 FNYEAQ. Germline trimming cut 4 bases from V and 2 bases from J; bases unmatched to any gene: 10. This CDR3 spans 17 amino acids.

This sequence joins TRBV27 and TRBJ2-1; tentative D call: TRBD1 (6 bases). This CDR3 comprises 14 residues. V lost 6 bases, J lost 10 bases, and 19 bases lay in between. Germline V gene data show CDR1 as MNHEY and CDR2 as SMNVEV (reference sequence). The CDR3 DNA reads TGTGCCAGCAGGGTGTGGACAGCCCGGGGAGAGCAGTTCTTC. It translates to CASRVWTARGEQFF.